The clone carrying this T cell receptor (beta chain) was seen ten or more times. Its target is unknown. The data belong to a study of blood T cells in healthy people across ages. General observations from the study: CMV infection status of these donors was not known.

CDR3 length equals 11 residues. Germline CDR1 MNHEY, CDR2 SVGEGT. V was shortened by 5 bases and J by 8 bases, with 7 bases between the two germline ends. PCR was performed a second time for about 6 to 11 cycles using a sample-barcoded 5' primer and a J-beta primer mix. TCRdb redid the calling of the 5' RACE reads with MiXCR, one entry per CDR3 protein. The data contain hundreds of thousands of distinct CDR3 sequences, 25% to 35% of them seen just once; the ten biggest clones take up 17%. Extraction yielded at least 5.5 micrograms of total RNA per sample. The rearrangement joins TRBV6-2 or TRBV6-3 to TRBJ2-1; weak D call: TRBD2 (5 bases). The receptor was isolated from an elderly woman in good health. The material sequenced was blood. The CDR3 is CASSHGDEQFF. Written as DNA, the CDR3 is TGTGCCAGCAGTCACGGGGATGAGCAGTTCTTC.